Below, 32 T cell receptor beta chains from the same sample are listed, as sequenced in a study of cytomegalovirus exposure and HLA in healthy donors. Some clones are missing from TCRdb's copy, which holds only in-frame ones; the method was immunoSEQ multiplex PCR. The data contain around 140,000 clones, 85% to 90% of them seen just once; the ten biggest clones take up 0.95% to 1.5%. Sequenced material: PBMCs. These receptors all come from a woman between 18 and 29 years old in good health and CMV-seronegative.

V usage is TRBV6-1 and J usage is TRBJ1-2, with 8 bases identical to TRBD1. Trimming took 8 bases from V and 13 from J; bases not matched to a gene: 12. Germline-derived CDR1 and CDR2 are MNHNS and SASEGT. The CDR3 runs 12 residues. Here the CDR3 reads CASGQGFPGSTF. The CDR3 DNA reads as TGTGCCAGCGGACAGGGATTCCCTGGGTCCACCTTC.

The chain uses TRBV9 and TRBJ1-1; a weak D match, TRBD1 (6 bases). Trimming took off 3 bases at V and 5 bases at J, with 20 bases between the two ends. This CDR3 comprises 16 residues. Looked up from germline, CDR1 is SGDLS and CDR2 is YYNGEE. The CDR3 region is CASSDLTGTVGTEAFF. The CDR3 DNA sequence: TGTGCCAGCAGCGACCTCACAGGGACGGTGGGAACTGAAGCTTTCTTT. Using reference TRBV9 and TRBJ1-1 for the parts outside the CDR3, the full variable domain is DSGVTQTPKHLITATGQRVTLRCSPRSGDLSVYWYQQSLDQGLQFLIQYYNGEERAKGNILERFSAQQFPDLHSELNLSSLELGDSALYFCASSDLTGTVGTEAFFGQGTRLTVV.

The chain joins TRBV27 to TRBJ2-1; 10 nucleotides line up with TRBD2. Germline trimming cut 3 bases from V and 4 bases from J; bases unmatched to any gene: 6. The CDR3 length is 16 residues. Germline loops: CDR1 MNHEY, CDR2 SMNVEV (reference sequence). The CDR3 reads CASSFSSGGEYNEQFF. Here the CDR3 DNA reads TGTGCCAGCAGTTTTTCTAGCGGGGGCGAATACAATGAGCAGTTCTTC.

This clone was counted a single time. The chain links TRBV6-1 to TRBJ1-2; D may be TRBD1 (6 bases). This CDR3 spans 14 amino acids. V lost 2 bases, J lost 8 bases, and 15 bases lay in between. Germline lookup yields CDR1 MNHNS and CDR2 SASEGT. CDR3 protein: CASSEYRAQGGYTF. Written as DNA, the CDR3 is TGTGCCAGCAGTGAATACAGGGCCCAGGGGGGCTACACCTTC.

This chain links TRBV2 with TRBJ1-5; D not resolved. Trimming took off 6 bases at V and 2 bases at J, with 8 bases between the two ends. The length of the CDR3 is 13 residues. The germline V gene has CDR1 SNHLY and CDR2 FYNNEI. This CDR3 is CASSPRGNQPQHF. The CDR3 bases are TGTGCCAGCAGCCCGAGGGGCAATCAGCCCCAGCATTTT.

This clone was seen once. The chain joins TRBV28 to TRBJ1-2; D is ambiguous. Trimming took 4 bases from V and 5 from J, leaving 11 bases between them. Germline-derived CDR1 and CDR2 are MDHEN and SYDVKM. This CDR3 region has 13 residues. The CDR3 coding sequence is TGTGCCAGCAGTTCAGTCTCCCGATATGGCTACACCTTC. It encodes CASSSVSRYGYTF.

V is TRBV7-9 and J is TRBJ1-3; D unresolved. This CDR3 is built from 14 residues. The V and J ends lost 2 bases and 8 bases respectively, with 13 bases between them. Germline CDR1 SEHNR, CDR2 FQNEAQ (reference sequence). The CDR3 protein is CASSLYGSRDTIYF. As DNA, the CDR3 is TGTGCCAGCAGCTTATACGGGAGTAGGGACACCATATATTTT.

This clone was seen a single time. The chain couples TRBV6-1 to TRBJ1-5, with D perhaps TRBD1 (6 bases). V dropped 3 bases and J dropped 4 bases, with 13 bases sitting between them. Per the germline V gene, CDR1 is MNHNS and CDR2 is SASEGT. The CDR3 loop spans 15 amino acids. The CDR3 loop reads CASSDSRRGNQPQHF. CDR3 DNA: TGTGCCAGCAGTGATAGCAGAAGGGGGAATCAGCCCCAGCATTTT.

This rearrangement joins TRBV5-8 to TRBJ1-5, with unresolved D. Germline CDR1 and CDR2: SGHTS and YDEGEE. The CDR3 totals 9 residues. Between the trimmed V and J ends, which lost 5 bases and 8 bases, there was a span of 2 bases. The CDR3 DNA follows: TGTGCCAGCAGTAAGCCCCAGCATTTT. Translation gives CASSKPQHF.

The V call is TRBV19, the J call TRBJ2-2, with a tentative D call TRBD2 (5 bases). Deletions cut 7 bases from V and 6 bases from J, with 9 bases between. The CDR3 is made up of 12 amino acids. The V gene's germline CDR1 is LNHDA and CDR2 SQIVND (reference sequence). The CDR3 is CASTWEPGELFF. Written as DNA, the CDR3 is TGTGCCAGTACCTGGGAGCCCGGGGAGCTGTTTTTT. Looking up the rest from reference TRBV19 and TRBJ2-2 gives the full variable domain: DGGITQSPKYLFRKEGQNVTLSCEQNLNHDAMYWYRQDPGQGLRLIYYSQIVNDFQKGDIAEGYSVSREKKESFPLTVTSAQKNPTAFYLCASTWEPGELFFGEGSRLTVL.

The chain uses TRBV7-2 and TRBJ1-5; D uncertain. The germline gives CDR1 SGHTA, CDR2 FQGNSA. The CDR3 extends over 15 amino acids. V was cut by 5 bases and J by 7 bases, with 18 bases left in between. In DNA form, the CDR3 reads TGTGCCAGCAGCCCAGAGGGCCTGTTGGGGCAGCCCCAGCATTTT. It specifies CASSPEGLLGQPQHF.

V and J are TRBV2 and TRBJ1-2; D may be TRBD1 (6 bases). CDR1 is SNHLY and CDR2 is FYNNEI in the germline V gene. CDR3 length: 16 amino acids. Trimming stripped 4 bases from V and 8 bases from J, with 23 bases between. CDR3 coding DNA: TGTGCCAGCAGTGCGGCAGGGGCTAACCTAATGGGCGGCTACACCTTC. Encoded protein: CASSAAGANLMGGYTF.

This sequence joins TRBV7-2 and TRBJ1-5; D is unclear. The germline V gene encodes CDR1 SGHTA and CDR2 FQGNSA. Trimming cost V 2 bases and J 4 bases, with 6 bases left between them. The CDR3 runs to 13 residues. CDR3 region: CASSLQQNQPQHF. The CDR3 nucleotides read TGTGCCAGCAGCTTACAACAAAATCAGCCCCAGCATTTT.

The J gene is TRBJ1-1, the V gene TRBV2; tentatively, D is TRBD1 (6 bases). CDR3 length: 14 residues. The V end was cut by 4 bases, the J end by 3 bases, with 12 bases between. The V gene's germline CDR1 is SNHLY and CDR2 FYNNEI. The CDR3 region is CASSATGRDTEAFF. The CDR3 DNA sequence: TGTGCCAGCAGTGCGACAGGACGGGACACTGAAGCTTTCTTT.

This clone occurred a few times. This chain connects TRBV10-1 to TRBJ1-6; 7 nucleotides match TRBD1. J gave up 7 bases and V 4 bases, and 7 bases lay outside the gene matches. CDR1 WNHNN and CDR2 SYGVQD come from the germline V gene (reference sequence). This CDR3 has 15 amino acids. The CDR3 here is CASSGDSLYNSPLHF. Written as DNA, the CDR3 is TGCGCCAGCAGTGGGGACAGTCTATACAATTCACCCCTCCACTTT.

The rearrangement uses TRBV10-3 and TRBJ1-4; 8 bases match TRBD1. Germline assignment: CDR1 ENHRY and CDR2 SYGVKD. V trimming: 4 bases; J trimming: 5 bases; junction bases outside the gene matches: 6. This CDR3 comprises 15 residues. CDR3 residues: CAISARTGGNEKLFF. The DNA of the CDR3 is TGTGCCATCAGTGCCCGTACAGGGGGGAATGAAAAACTGTTTTTT.

The J gene is TRBJ1-3, the V gene TRBV5-4; TRBD1 is a possible D gene (6 bases). CDR3 length: 14 amino acids. V lost 4 bases and J 4 bases, leaving 12 bases between the germline ends. Germline V CDR1 and CDR2: SGHNT, YYREEE (reference sequence). The CDR3 is CASSDTGWGNTIYF. Here the CDR3 DNA reads TGTGCCAGCAGCGACACAGGGTGGGGAAACACCATATATTTT.

The chain employs TRBV21-1 and TRBJ1-6; the table's D call, TRBD1, has no DNA check behind it. TRBV21-1 is termed a pseudogene. CDR3 size: 20 residues. The CDR3 protein is CARTNLTGAPGLYSHSPLHF. Written as DNA, the CDR3 is TGTGCCAGGACAAATCTTACAGGGGCGCCGGGACTCTATTCGCATTCACCCCTCCACTTT.

V is TRBV4-1 and J is TRBJ1-1; tentatively, D is TRBD1 (5 bases). This CDR3 spans 13 amino acids. V was shortened by 3 bases and J by 7 bases, with 12 bases between the two germline ends. Germline loops: CDR1 MGHRA, CDR2 YSYEKL. The CDR3 nucleotides read TGCGCCAGCAGCCATGGGGGGGGTGGTGAAGCTTTCTTT. Translation gives CASSHGGGGEAFF.

J is TRBJ2-1 and V is TRBV7-2; TRBD2 is a possible D gene (5 bases). The V and J ends lost 3 bases and 0 bases respectively, with 12 bases between them. The CDR3 consists of 16 residues. Per the germline V gene, CDR1 is SGHTA and CDR2 is FQGNSA. Here the CDR3 reads CASSFPSGSSYNEQFF. The CDR3 nucleotides are TGTGCCAGCAGCTTTCCCTCGGGGTCCTCCTACAATGAGCAGTTCTTC.

The sample holds a few counts of this clone. This chain connects TRBV9 to TRBJ1-5; 7 nucleotides match TRBD1. Germline V lookup: CDR1 SGDLS, CDR2 YYNGEE. Trimming at V came to 0 bases and at J to 6 bases, leaving 3 bases not matched to a gene. The CDR3 is made up of 14 amino acids. The chain's CDR3 is CASSVGQGSQPQHF. In nucleotides, the CDR3 is TGTGCCAGCAGCGTAGGACAGGGAAGTCAGCCCCAGCATTTT. Using reference TRBV9 and TRBJ1-5 for the parts outside the CDR3, the full variable domain is DSGVTQTPKHLITATGQRVTLRCSPRSGDLSVYWYQQSLDQGLQFLIQYYNGEERAKGNILERFSAQQFPDLHSELNLSSLELGDSALYFCASSVGQGSQPQHFGDGTRLSIL.

V is TRBV27 and J is TRBJ2-5; 10 positions agree with TRBD1. CDR3 length: 15 residues. V dropped 1 base and J dropped 4; count of bases not matched to a gene: 3. Germline V gene sequence: CDR1 MNHEY, CDR2 SMNVEV (reference sequence). DNA of the CDR3: TGTGCCAGCAGTTTATACGACAGGGGGCGAGAGACCCAGTACTTC. As protein: CASSLYDRGRETQYF.

This clone was seen a handful of times. The chain carries TRBV6-1 and TRBJ1-6; D is possibly TRBD1 (5 bases). Trimming took off 3 bases at V and 8 bases at J, with 11 bases between the two ends. CDR3 length: 14 residues. Germline V lookup: CDR1 MNHNS, CDR2 SASEGT. This chain's CDR3 is CASSDDGTYSPLHF. CDR3 bases: TGTGCCAGCAGTGACGATGGGACTTATTCACCCCTCCACTTT.

The V call is TRBV5-1, the J call TRBJ2-2; 8 bases are shared with TRBD1. Germline trimming cut 7 bases from V and 7 bases from J; bases unmatched to any gene: 12. CDR1 is SGHRS, CDR2 YFSETQ, per germline. CDR3 length: 15 residues. CDR3 amino acids: CASVSGRGPDGELFF. The CDR3 DNA sequence: TGCGCCAGCGTTTCGGGCAGGGGGCCGGACGGGGAGCTGTTTTTT.

The rearrangement uses TRBV14 and TRBJ1-3, with a weak D call TRBD1 (5 bases). CDR3 length: 15 amino acids. Germline CDR1 reads SGHDN; CDR2 reads FVKESK. V was shortened by 2 bases and J by 3 bases, with 11 bases between the two germline ends. The CDR3 reads CASSQPGQRGNTIYF. The DNA for the CDR3 is TGTGCCAGCAGCCAACCAGGGCAGCGTGGAAACACCATATATTTT.

This rearrangement joins TRBV15 to TRBJ1-1; the D gene is possibly TRBD1 (5 bases). CDR1 is LNHNV, CDR2 YYDKDF, per germline (reference sequence). The ends were cut back, 1 base at V and 10 bases at J, with 16 bases in the middle. The CDR3 is 14 amino acids. CDR3 sequence reads: CATSRAFTADRAFF. The CDR3 DNA sequence: TGTGCCACCAGCAGAGCCTTTACAGCCGACAGAGCTTTCTTT. Full variable domain (outside the CDR3, taken from reference TRBV15 and TRBJ1-1): DAMVIQNPRYQVTQFGKPVTLSCSQTLNHNVMYWYQQKSSQAPKLLFHYYDKDFNNEADTPDNFQSRRPNTSFCFLDIRSPGLGDTAMYLCATSRAFTADRAFFGQGTRLTVV.

The chain employs TRBV5-5 and TRBJ2-1; 7 bases agree with TRBD1. Germline V gene sequence: CDR1 SGHKS, CDR2 YYEKEE (reference sequence). This CDR3 is 14 amino acids long. J lost 5 bases, V lost 6 bases, and 8 bases had no gene match. The DNA for the CDR3 is TGTGCCAGCACCAGAAAAGGACAGGACAATGAGCAGTTCTTC. As protein: CASTRKGQDNEQFF.

The rearrangement uses TRBV5-4 and TRBJ1-4; D might be TRBD1 (5 bases). Per the germline V gene, CDR1 is SGHNT and CDR2 is YYREEE (reference sequence). V lost 2 bases to trimming and J lost 7 bases, with 18 bases between them. The CDR3 is made up of 16 amino acids. For the CDR3, the DNA is TGTGCCAGCAGCTTTGAAACAGGACGGAGGGGTGAAAAACTGTTTTTT. As protein: CASSFETGRRGEKLFF. Full variable domain (missing parts from reference TRBV5-4 and TRBJ1-4): ETGVTQSPTHLIKTRGQQVTLRCSSQSGHNTVSWYQQALGQGPQFIFQYYREEENGRGNFPPRFSGLQFPNYSSELNVNALELDDSALYLCASSFETGRRGEKLFFGSGTQLSVL.

In its sample, this clone was seen a few times. The chain employs TRBV5-1 and TRBJ2-7; 7 bases are a match to TRBD1. Per the germline V gene, CDR1 is SGHRS and CDR2 is YFSETQ. V was clipped by 4 bases and J by 4 bases; unmatched bases: 14. CDR3 size: 16 residues. This CDR3 is CASSPLGTAEGYEQYF. The CDR3 coding sequence is TGCGCCAGCAGCCCCCTCGGGACAGCCGAGGGTTACGAGCAGTACTTC.

The V gene is TRBV4-1, the J gene TRBJ2-1, with D hard to call. This CDR3 spans 14 amino acids. The germline V and J ends were trimmed by 2 bases and 4 bases, with 9 bases remaining between them. Germline CDR1 and CDR2: MGHRA and YSYEKL. The CDR3 bases are TGCGCCAGCAGCCAAAGCGTGGCGTACAATGAGCAGTTCTTC. Protein: CASSQSVAYNEQFF.

The chain combines TRBV7-8 with TRBJ2-1, with 9 bases aligning to TRBD2. Trimming at V came to 5 bases and at J to 2 bases, leaving 7 bases not matched to a gene. The CDR3 is made up of 16 amino acids. Germline values: CDR1 SGHVS, CDR2 FQNEAQ. In nucleotides, the CDR3 is TGTGCCAGCAGCCTTGTAAGCGGGGGGACCTACAATGAGCAGTTCTTC. Residues: CASSLVSGGTYNEQFF.

The chain recombines TRBV2 with TRBJ1-1, with a possible D match to TRBD1 (5 bases). This CDR3 region has 13 residues. Germline V CDR1 and CDR2: SNHLY, FYNNEI. The ends were cut back, 6 bases at V and 11 bases at J, with 19 bases in the middle. Here the CDR3 DNA reads TGTGCCAGCAGCCAAGCAGGGCCCCTGAACGCTTTCTTT. Translating it yields CASSQAGPLNAFF.